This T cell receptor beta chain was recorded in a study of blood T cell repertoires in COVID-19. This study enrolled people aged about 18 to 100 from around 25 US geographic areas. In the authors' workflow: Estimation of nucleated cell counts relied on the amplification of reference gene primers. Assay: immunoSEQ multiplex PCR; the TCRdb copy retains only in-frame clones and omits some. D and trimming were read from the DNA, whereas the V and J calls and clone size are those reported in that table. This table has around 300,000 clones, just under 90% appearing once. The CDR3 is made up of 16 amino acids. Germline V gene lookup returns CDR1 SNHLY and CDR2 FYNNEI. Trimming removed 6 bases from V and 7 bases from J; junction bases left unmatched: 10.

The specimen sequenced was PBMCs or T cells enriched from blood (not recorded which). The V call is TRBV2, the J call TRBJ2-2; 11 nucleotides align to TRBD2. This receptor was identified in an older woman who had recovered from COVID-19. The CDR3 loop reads CASSRIAGGPDGELFF. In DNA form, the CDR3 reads TGTGCCAGCAGCCGAATAGCGGGAGGGCCGGACGGGGAGCTGTTTTTT.